This TCR beta chain was identified during a study of blood T cell repertoires in COVID-19. Background on the study: COVID-19 samples, acute and convalescent, were from the United States, Italy and Spain.

The V gene lost 4 bases and the J gene lost 4 bases, with 20 bases spanning the gap. The CDR3 runs 18 residues. Looked up from germline, CDR1 is MGHRA and CDR2 is YSYEKL. In the original analysis: Amplification with reference gene primers provided the estimates of nucleated cell counts. Libraries were prepared by immunoSEQ multiplex PCR; TCRdb keeps only in-frame clonotypes and omits some of them. That table is the source of V, J and clone size, and D and trimming were worked out from the DNA. The repertoire holds about 110,000 clones, 75% to 90% seen once, with more than 5% in the top ten. Seattle patient enrollment occurred during active infection, with longitudinal follow-up thereafter.

This sequence joins TRBV4-1 and TRBJ1-6, with D perhaps matching TRBD1 (6 bases). This sequence originates from a woman aged 55-70 years with COVID-19, enrolled during active disease. The sample taken for sequencing was peripheral blood. The CDR3 DNA follows: TGCGCCAGCAGCCCAATTCTACAGGGTATCGCATATAATTCACCCCTCCACTTT. Amino acids: CASSPILQGIAYNSPLHF.